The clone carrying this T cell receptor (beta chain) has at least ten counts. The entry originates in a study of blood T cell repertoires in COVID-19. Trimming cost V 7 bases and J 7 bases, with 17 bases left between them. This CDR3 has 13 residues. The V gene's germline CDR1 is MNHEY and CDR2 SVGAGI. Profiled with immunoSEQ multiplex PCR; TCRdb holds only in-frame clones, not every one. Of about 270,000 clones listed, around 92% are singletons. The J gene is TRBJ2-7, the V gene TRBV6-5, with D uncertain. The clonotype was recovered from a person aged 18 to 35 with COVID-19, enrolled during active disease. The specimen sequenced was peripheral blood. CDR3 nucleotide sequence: TGTGCCAGCAACCCCGACACGGTAGGAGAGCAGTACTTC. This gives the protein CASNPDTVGEQYF.